Following are 22 T cell receptor beta chains from one sample sequenced in a study of cytomegalovirus exposure and HLA in healthy donors. This PCR relied on a set of 60 Vbeta primers and 13 Jbeta primers. Some clones are missing from TCRdb's copy, which holds only in-frame ones; the method was immunoSEQ multiplex PCR. Altogether 250,000 to 350,000 clones are present, 80% being singletons, with the ten largest covering about 0.29%. Sequencing used PBMCs. The source is a girl aged 2-10 years in good health and CMV-seronegative.

This sequence joins TRBV10-1 and TRBJ2-5, with D possibly being TRBD2 (6 bases). This CDR3 spans 15 amino acids. The V gene's germline CDR1 is WNHNN and CDR2 SYGVQD (reference sequence). Trimming removed 9 bases from V and 7 bases from J, with 24 bases in between. This chain's CDR3 is CARGSGLPVRWTQYF. The CDR3 DNA follows: TGCGCCAGGGGATCGGGACTCCCAGTTCGGTGGACCCAGTACTTC.

V and J are TRBV4-2 and TRBJ1-2; TRBD1 agrees at 9 bases. After removal of 3 bases from V and 4 bases from J, the junction contained 9 bases not matched to a gene. This CDR3 is 16 amino acids long. Germline V gives CDR1 LGHNA, CDR2 YNFKEQ. The CDR3 nucleotides are TGTGCCAGCAGCCAGGAGACAGGGGGAACGGGCTATGGCTACACCTTC. Translating gives CASSQETGGTGYGYTF.

This sequence joins TRBV6-5 and TRBJ2-5, with D tentatively TRBD2 (5 bases). The J call may be faulty, since TRBJ2-7 better matches the DNA end. This CDR3 has 15 residues. Germline V gene data show CDR1 as MNHEY and CDR2 as SVGAGI. The CDR3 sequence: CASSYHPRADYEQYF. The CDR3 DNA is TGTGCCAGCAGTTACCATCCGCGGGCGGACTACGAGCAGTACTTC.

The DNA for the CDR3 is TGTGCCAGCAGTCTGGGACTGGTTAAAGAGACCCAGTACTTC. Residues: CASSLGLVKETQYF. The V gene is TRBV7-8, the J gene TRBJ2-5, with D perhaps TRBD2 (6 bases). From germline, CDR1 is SGHVS and CDR2 FQNEAQ. The CDR3 is 14 amino acids. Trimming left V 6 bases short and J 3 bases short, with 14 bases between.

The V gene is TRBV5-4, the J gene TRBJ2-3, with a weak D call TRBD2 (7 bases). This CDR3 has 17 amino acids. Per the germline V gene, CDR1 is SGHNT and CDR2 is YYREEE (reference sequence). The V end lost 4 bases, the J end lost 5 bases, and 23 bases lay between the germline ends. CDR3 in DNA: TGTGCCAGCAGCGGCGGGCTTGCGGGGGCCCGGCGAGATACGCAGTATTTT. This codes for CASSGGLAGARRDTQYF.

This rearrangement joins TRBV30 to TRBJ2-1; TRBD1 matches at 9 bases. The germline gives CDR1 GTSNPN, CDR2 SVGIG (reference sequence). The ends lost 0 bases at V and 7 bases at J; junction bases unmatched: 7. The CDR3 has 15 residues. The CDR3 sequence: CAWSVGDRDWNEQFF. CDR3 sequence (DNA): TGTGCCTGGAGTGTTGGGGACAGGGATTGGAATGAGCAGTTCTTC.

The DNA of the CDR3 is TGCGCCAGCAGCCGAGGGACTAGCGGGCATTCCACAGATACGCAGTATTTT. Translation: CASSRGTSGHSTDTQYF. The J gene is TRBJ2-3, the V gene TRBV4-1; 12 bases are shared with TRBD2. This CDR3 has 17 residues. J lost 2 bases, V lost 4 bases, and 7 bases had no gene match. CDR1 and CDR2 (germline): MGHRA, YSYEKL.

The chain is built from TRBV30 and TRBJ2-3; D is uncertain. There are 12 residues in the CDR3. CDR1 GTSNPN and CDR2 SVGIG come from the germline V gene (reference sequence). The V end was cut by 5 bases, the J end by 0 bases, with 6 bases between. The CDR3, as DNA: TGTGCCTGGTTAACTAGCACAGATACGCAGTATTTT. The encoded protein is CAWLTSTDTQYF.

This sequence joins TRBV4-2 and TRBJ2-2, with a weak D call TRBD2 (6 bases). Germline CDR1 LGHNA, CDR2 YNFKEQ. V gave up 0 bases and J gave up 9 bases, with 17 bases separating them. The CDR3 spans 16 residues. This chain's CDR3 is CASSQDTGVDIRELFF. The CDR3 DNA follows: TGTGCCAGCAGCCAAGATACGGGAGTAGACATTCGGGAGCTGTTTTTT.

The chain is built from TRBV5-1 and TRBJ1-1; the D is unclear. From germline, CDR1 is SGHRS and CDR2 YFSETQ. CDR3 length: 15 residues. Trimming removed 0 bases from V and 3 bases from J, with 12 bases in between. CDR3 nucleotide sequence: TGCGCCAGCAGCTTGGTTCCAGGCCGATACACTGAAGCTTTCTTT. Protein sequence: CASSLVPGRYTEAFF.

V and J are TRBV27 and TRBJ2-1; tentative D call: TRBD1 (5 bases). Germline-derived CDR1 and CDR2 are MNHEY and SMNVEV (reference sequence). The CDR3 contains 15 residues. V was cut by 4 bases and J by 0 bases, with 10 bases left in between. This CDR3 reads CASSSQVSSYNEQFF. In nucleotides, the CDR3 is TGTGCCAGCAGTTCACAGGTGAGCTCCTACAATGAGCAGTTCTTC.

The chain is built from TRBV14 and TRBJ2-3, with 9 bases lining up with TRBD1. Germline V gives CDR1 SGHDN, CDR2 FVKESK. The V gene end was trimmed by 5 bases and the J gene end by 9 bases; junction bases not matched to a gene: 6. CDR3 length: 13 residues. The CDR3 loop reads CASSSGQGPTQYF. The CDR3 DNA follows: TGTGCCAGCAGCTCGGGACAGGGACCAACGCAGTATTTT.

V and J are TRBV29-1 and TRBJ1-1; D may be TRBD1 (5 bases). The V end was cut by 5 bases, the J end by 3 bases, with 16 bases between. The germline CDR1 and CDR2 sequences are SQVTM and ANQGSEA. The CDR3 contains 14 residues. The CDR3 region has the DNA TGCAGCGTTTGGTATAGGGGCAAAGACACTGAAGCTTTCTTT. Protein sequence: CSVWYRGKDTEAFF.

V gene TRBV19 combines with J gene TRBJ1-5; TRBD1 agrees at 9 bases. The CDR3 length is 16 residues. Trimming cost V 5 bases and J 5 bases; bases outside gene matches: 10. Germline assignment: CDR1 LNHDA and CDR2 SQIVND (reference sequence). CDR3 protein: CASSGVRDRDDQPQHF. The CDR3 nucleotides are TGTGCCAGTAGTGGGGTCCGGGACAGGGATGATCAGCCCCAGCATTTT.

The V call is TRBV7-2, the J call TRBJ2-4; no definite D call. Germline CDR1 reads SGHTA; CDR2 reads FQGNSA. Trimming removed 1 base at V and 11 bases at J, with 9 bases between. The CDR3 is made up of 12 amino acids. For the CDR3, the DNA is TGTGCCAGCAGCTTAGACTCGAGTCTTCAGTACTTC. Translation gives CASSLDSSLQYF.

The chain couples TRBV5-1 to TRBJ2-5, with D possibly matching TRBD1 (6 bases). Trimming removed 4 bases at V and 4 bases at J, with 14 bases between. The CDR3 spans 14 residues. The germline V gene encodes CDR1 SGHRS and CDR2 YFSETQ. The CDR3 sequence is CASSPAGVRETQYF. The CDR3 DNA sequence: TGCGCCAGCAGCCCCGCAGGGGTTAGAGAGACCCAGTACTTC.

The chain carries TRBV6-1 and TRBJ2-7; TRBD2 aligns across 7 bases. Trimming removed 6 bases from V and 1 base from J; junction bases left unmatched: 9. The CDR3 loop spans 15 amino acids. Per germline, CDR1 MNHNS and CDR2 SASEGT. CDR3 in amino acids: CASRRLGGGSYEQYF. The CDR3, as DNA: TGTGCCAGCAGGAGATTGGGCGGGGGATCCTACGAGCAGTACTTC.

V gene TRBV7-9 combines with J gene TRBJ1-2; D not resolved. Trimming stripped 4 bases from V and 1 base from J, with 16 bases between. The CDR3 runs 16 residues. The germline CDR1 and CDR2 sequences are SEHNR and FQNEAQ (reference sequence). The CDR3 is CASSSAAALNNYGYTF. The CDR3 DNA sequence: TGTGCCAGCAGCTCAGCGGCCGCCCTCAATAACTATGGCTACACCTTC. Full variable domain (rest looked up from reference TRBV7-9 and TRBJ1-2): DTGVSQNPRHKITKRGQNVTFRCDPISEHNRLYWYRQTLGQGPEFLTYFQNEAQLEKSRLLSDRFSAERPKGSFSTLEIQRTEQGDSAMYLCASSSAAALNNYGYTFGSGTRLTVV.

CDR3: CASGAGWSGNTIYF. CDR3 nucleotide sequence: TGTGCCAGCGGGGCAGGGTGGTCTGGAAACACCATATATTTT. The chain carries TRBV7-6 and TRBJ1-3, with D maybe TRBD1 (5 bases). V was shortened by 8 bases and J by 1 base, with 12 bases between the two germline ends. The germline V gene has CDR1 SGHVS and CDR2 FNYEAQ. CDR3 length equals 14 residues.

V gene TRBV30 combines with J gene TRBJ2-1, with TRBD2 identical over 7 bases. The CDR3 totals 15 residues. CDR1 GTSNPN and CDR2 SVGIG come from the germline V gene (reference sequence). V gave up 3 bases and J gave up 0 bases; unmatched junction bases: 5. Written as DNA, the CDR3 is TGTGCCTGGAGGAGCGGGGTGAGCTCCTACAATGAGCAGTTCTTC. Protein: CAWRSGVSSYNEQFF.

V usage is TRBV29-1 and J usage is TRBJ2-1; 9 positions match TRBD1. The CDR3 is made up of 11 amino acids. The junction had 6 bases not matched to a gene; V was cut back by 8 bases and J by 10 bases. From germline, CDR1 is SQVTM and CDR2 ANQGSEA. This CDR3 reads CSLRQGGEQFF. Written as DNA, the CDR3 is TGCAGCTTACGACAGGGGGGAGAGCAGTTCTTC.

The rearrangement links TRBV6-6 to TRBJ2-3, with 8 bases fitting TRBD2. Germline CDR1 reads MNHNY; CDR2 reads SVGAGI (reference sequence). The CDR3 length is 16 residues. The trim removed 4 bases at V and 2 bases at J, leaving 8 bases unmatched. The CDR3 DNA reads as TGTGCCAGCAGTTCGGTGCGACTAGCGACCACAGATACGCAGTATTTT. Encoded protein: CASSSVRLATTDTQYF.